This TCR beta chain comes out of a study of blood T cell repertoires in COVID-19. In the study overall: Specimens from acute and convalescent COVID-19 originated in the United States, Italy and Spain. In each case, the material was cDNA or gDNA derived from T cells, B-cell-depleted T cells, or PBMCs.

In the original workflow: Cell counts per sample came from amplifying reference gene primers. Repertoires were generated with immunoSEQ multiplex PCR, while TCRdb's copy carries only in-frame clones and drops some. Clonal size and the V and J genes are those of that table, whereas D and trimming came from the DNA. The table shows roughly 570,000 clones, with 85% to 90% occurring only once. Trimming pared 4 bases from V and 5 bases from J, leaving 8 bases between. CDR3 length: 12 amino acids. Germline V gene sequence: CDR1 MDHEN, CDR2 SYDVKM. Seattle patient enrollment occurred during active infection, with longitudinal follow-up thereafter.

The rearrangement joins TRBV28 to TRBJ1-1; D is unclear. The TCR comes from a woman aged 45 to 65 with COVID-19, enrolled during active disease. Sequenced sample: peripheral blood. This CDR3 reads CASSSSGTEAFF. The CDR3 DNA is TGTGCCAGCAGTTCCTCCGGTACTGAAGCTTTCTTT.